This T cell receptor (beta chain) comes out of a study of T cells in localized non-small cell lung cancer. Overall study findings and caveats: Greater T cell density in blood accompanied longer overall survival. Paired adjacent lung recovered a median roughly 54 of the top 100 tumor clones. In uninvolved adjacent lung, T cell clonality reached its highest value, exceeding tumor.

This CDR3 spans 13 amino acids. The V gene's germline CDR1 is SGHRS and CDR2 YFSETQ. Trimming pared 4 bases from V and 6 bases from J, leaving 11 bases between. In its sample, this clone was seen once. The target antigen is unknown. Only in-frame clones appear in the TCRdb table, and some are missing; sequencing was by immunoSEQ multiplex PCR. The sample contains fewer than 40,000 clones, about 89% of which appear only once. The chain recombines TRBV5-1 with TRBJ2-1; D is unclear. The material was peripheral blood, obtained before any cancer treatment. This clonotype was obtained from an older female donor with stage I lung adenocarcinoma. The CDR3 reads CASSRNTPNEQFF. The CDR3 coding sequence is TGCGCCAGCAGCCGCAATACTCCCAATGAGCAGTTCTTC.